The 4 T cell receptor beta chains below were found in one sample sequenced in a study of post-analysis software for immune sequencing data. Study-wide findings and caveats: About five TRBV segments were more frequent in patients than controls; TRBV5-6, TRBV5-1 and TRBV20-1 belonged to this group.

Unique molecular identifiers tagged the TCR beta cDNA libraries. TCRdb processed the PCR reads anew with MiXCR; each CDR3 protein has one entry. The sample includes around 700,000 distinct CDR3 sequences, approximately 59% of them seen just once. Antigens of these TCRs are unknown. Sequenced material: blood. These receptor sequences come from a girl between 2 and 10 years old with multiple sclerosis.

The chain combines TRBV5-1 with TRBJ1-2; a weak D match, TRBD1 (5 bases). This CDR3 contains 15 residues. Per the germline V gene, CDR1 is SGHRS and CDR2 is YFSETQ. Trimming removed 0 bases at V and 8 bases at J, with 17 bases between. In nucleotides, the CDR3 is TGCGCCAGCAGCTTGGCCTCGGAGGGGCTTGTGGGCTACACCTTC. The encoded protein is CASSLASEGLVGYTF.

The rearrangement links TRBV7-9 to TRBJ2-7, with 8 bases matching TRBD1. This CDR3 comprises 15 residues. CDR1 and CDR2 from the germline V gene are SEHNR and FQNEAQ (reference sequence). V shed 5 bases and J 1 base; nucleotides not matched to a gene: 7. CDR3 residues: CASSLGQGRSYEQYF. For the CDR3, the DNA is TGTGCCAGCAGCCTCGGACAGGGACGATCCTACGAGCAGTACTTC.

Of note for this clonotype: A junction boundary mismatches the germline segment, possibly from a read error. V usage is TRBV7-9 and J usage is TRBJ1-4, with 9 bases fitting TRBD1. The length of the CDR3 is 16 residues. CDR1 is SEHNR and CDR2 is FQNEAQ in the germline V gene (reference sequence). The DNA for the CDR3 is TGTGCCAGCAAAAGGGACAGGGCAACAACTAATGAAAAACGGTTTTTT. It encodes CASKRDRATTNEKRFF.

This clonotype was seen only a few times. The chain's CDR3 is CSVEDPGLGIYGYTF. The CDR3 bases are TGCAGCGTTGAAGATCCGGGACTGGGGATTTATGGCTACACCTTC. The chain joins TRBV29-1 to TRBJ1-2; D perhaps matches TRBD1 (5 bases). Germline CDR1 reads SQVTM; CDR2 reads ANQGSEA. Trimming pared 0 bases from V and 5 bases from J, leaving 16 bases between. The CDR3 contains 15 residues.